The 21 T cell receptor beta chains given below trace back to one sample, sequenced in a study. In TCRdb, the RT-PCR reads were re-called with MiXCR into one record per CDR3 protein. In the table there are about 680,000 distinct CDR3 sequences, approximately 15% of which are singletons. Sequencing input: memory CD4+ T cells from blood. Source of these receptors: a female donor in good health, serving as a healthy control.

V and J are TRBV19 and TRBJ2-1; tentative D call: TRBD2 (6 bases). CDR1 and CDR2 from the germline V gene are LNHDA and SQIVND (reference sequence). The germline V and J ends were trimmed by 3 bases and 6 bases, with 27 bases remaining between them. The CDR3 totals 19 residues. The CDR3 sequence is CASSMAGSAGFFLANEQFF. The CDR3 region has the DNA TGTGCCAGTAGTATGGCGGGGTCGGCAGGTTTTTTTCTGGCCAATGAGCAGTTCTTC.

This clonotype was seen a handful of times. The rearrangement uses TRBV27 and TRBJ2-5; TRBD2 matches 10 bases. There are 16 residues in the CDR3. The germline V gene encodes CDR1 MNHEY and CDR2 SMNVEV (reference sequence). V trimming: 0 bases; J trimming: 5 bases; junction bases outside the gene matches: 6. DNA for the CDR3: TGTGCCAGCAGTTTATCGGCTAGCGGGAGTAGTGAGACCCAGTACTTC. Protein: CASSLSASGSSETQYF.

CDR3: CSARDWRGNEKLFF. CDR3 coding DNA: TGCAGTGCTAGAGATTGGCGAGGGAATGAAAAACTGTTTTTT. The chain combines TRBV20-1 with TRBJ1-4; D is ambiguous. V was pared by 0 bases and J by 5 bases, with 10 bases between. CDR3 size: 14 residues. Germline assignment: CDR1 DFQATT and CDR2 SNEGSKA (reference sequence).

The genes are TRBV3-1 and TRBJ1-6, with 8 bases matching TRBD1. The CDR3 runs to 16 residues. Germline CDR1 LGHDT, CDR2 YNNKEL (reference sequence). J lost 7 bases, V lost 4 bases, and 9 bases had no gene match. CDR3 sequence reads: CASSPRLQGGNSPLHF. For the CDR3, the DNA is TGTGCCAGCAGCCCCAGACTACAGGGGGGAAATTCACCCCTCCACTTT.

This clonotype has only a few counts. This chain uses TRBV27 with TRBJ2-2; no firm D call. The CDR3 is made up of 14 amino acids. V was trimmed by 5 bases and J by 5 bases, leaving 12 bases between them. Germline values: CDR1 MNHEY, CDR2 SMNVEV (reference sequence). Here the CDR3 reads CASSLQTRTGELFF. The CDR3 coding sequence is TGTGCCAGCAGTCTCCAGACTCGTACCGGGGAGCTGTTTTTT.

This clonotype has a handful of counts. The V call is TRBV20-1, the J call TRBJ2-1; possibly TRBD2 for D (5 bases). The CDR3 is 14 residues long. CDR1 and CDR2 from the germline V gene are DFQATT and SNEGSKA (reference sequence). Trimming removed 3 bases from V and 4 bases from J, with 13 bases in between. The CDR3 loop is CSARDSLTYNEQFF. Here the CDR3 DNA reads TGCAGTGCTAGGGACTCTCTAACTTACAATGAGCAGTTCTTC.

A word on this clonotype: A much larger clone lies one base from this, so it may be a read error. The chain combines TRBV7-9 with TRBJ2-7; a weak D match, TRBD1 (6 bases). The V gene's germline CDR1 is SEHNR and CDR2 FQNEAQ (reference sequence). Trimming removed 4 bases from V and 2 bases from J, with 9 bases in between. The CDR3 has 13 amino acids. The DNA for the CDR3 is TGTGCCAGCAGCTACCGGACAGCCTACGAGCAGTACTTC. This codes for CASSYRTAYEQYF. The entire variable domain, with the rest obtained from reference TRBV7-9 and TRBJ2-7, is as follows: DTGVSQNPRHKITKRGQNVTFRCDPISEHNRLYWYRQTLGQGPEFLTYFQNEAQLEKSRLLSDRFSAERPKGSFSTLEIQRTEQGDSAMYLCASSYRTAYEQYFGPGTRLTVT.

This clonotype was observed a few times. The chain joins TRBV12-3 or TRBV12-4 to TRBJ2-3; 10 bases line up with TRBD1. There are 14 residues in the CDR3. After removal of 7 bases from V and 3 bases from J, the junction contained 4 bases not matched to a gene. The CDR3 loop reads CASILDRGTDTQYF. The CDR3, as DNA: TGTGCCAGCATCCTGGACAGGGGGACAGATACGCAGTATTTT.

V and J are TRBV24-1 and TRBJ2-6; 7 bases agree with TRBD1. CDR3 length: 17 residues. The J segment lost 2 bases and the V segment lost 0 bases, leaving 3 bases of the junction unmatched. The germline V gene has CDR1 KGHDR and CDR2 SFDVKD. CDR3 sequence: CATSDLTGVAGANVLTF. For the CDR3, the DNA is TGTGCCACCAGTGATTTGACAGGGGTTGCTGGGGCCAACGTCCTGACTTTC.

The chain is built from TRBV5-1 and TRBJ1-2; tentatively, D is TRBD1 (6 bases). Germline V gives CDR1 SGHRS, CDR2 YFSETQ. The CDR3 has 13 amino acids. The V gene lost 0 bases and the J gene lost 8 bases, with 11 bases spanning the gap. In DNA, the CDR3 is TGCGCCAGCAGCTTGGAACAGGGACACGGCTACACCTTC. This encodes CASSLEQGHGYTF.

The V and J genes are TRBV24-1 and TRBJ1-1, with unresolved D. The CDR3 has 14 residues. Per germline, CDR1 KGHDR and CDR2 SFDVKD. V lost 1 base and J lost 1, with 6 bases in between. The CDR3 DNA reads as TGTGCCACCAGTGATTTTGACGGGAACACTGAAGCTTTCTTT. As protein: CATSDFDGNTEAFF.

At least ten counts were recorded for this clonotype. V is TRBV6-2 or TRBV6-3 and J is TRBJ1-5; no definite D call. The CDR3 has 14 residues. Deletions cut 0 bases from V and 5 bases from J, with 8 bases between. Germline V lookup: CDR1 MNHEY, CDR2 SVGEGT. The CDR3 protein is CASSYSGRHQPQHF. CDR3 coding DNA: TGTGCCAGCAGTTACTCTGGCAGGCATCAGCCCCAGCATTTT.

Worth noting for this clonotype: This may be a read error, as it is one base from a much larger clone. The chain links TRBV20-1 to TRBJ2-1; 11 positions agree with TRBD2. Germline CDR1 DFQATT, CDR2 SNEGSKA (reference sequence). This CDR3 is 15 amino acids long. The CDR3, as DNA: TGCGGTGCTAGTGGTAGCGGGAGGGGGTCCAATGAGCAGTTCTTC. Translating gives CGASGSGRGSNEQFF.

The sample holds many counts of this clonotype. The CDR3 DNA sequence: TGTGCCAGCAGTCTTGAGACAGATTTAGAGACCCAGTACTTC. Protein sequence: CASSLETDLETQYF. The chain couples TRBV12-3 or TRBV12-4 to TRBJ2-5, with a tentative D call TRBD1 (5 bases). V lost 5 bases and J lost 4, with 14 bases in between. The length of the CDR3 is 14 residues.

V and J are TRBV11-2 and TRBJ1-4; D is possibly TRBD1 (5 bases). This CDR3 contains 12 residues. CDR1 and CDR2 (germline): SGHAT, FQNNGV. V was trimmed by 7 bases and J by 5 bases, leaving 8 bases between them. The CDR3 DNA reads as TGTGCCAGCAATGGGGGGAATGAAAAACTGTTTTTT. It codes for CASNGGNEKLFF.

The CDR3 region has the DNA TGTGCCACCAGCAGCCCCCCGGGTACTAGCGGGAGAGATACGCAGTATTTT. This sequence encodes CATSSPPGTSGRDTQYF. This sequence joins TRBV15 and TRBJ2-3, with 11 bases identical to TRBD2. V lost 3 bases to trimming and J lost 5 bases; unmatched junction nucleotides: 10. The CDR3 loop spans 17 amino acids. Germline V lookup: CDR1 LNHNV, CDR2 YYDKDF (reference sequence).

This chain joins TRBV6-1 and TRBJ1-1, with D possibly matching TRBD1 (5 bases). CDR3 size: 15 residues. Trimming removed 4 bases at V and 4 bases at J, with 16 bases between. In germline, CDR1 is MNHNS, CDR2 SASEGT. CDR3 region: CASSVGGTPPTEAFF. CDR3 DNA: TGTGCCAGCAGTGTTGGGGGGACCCCCCCCACTGAAGCTTTCTTT.

The CDR3 DNA sequence: TGTGCCAGCGCCGCCCGCCAGGGGGCGAACACTGAAGCTTTCTTT. It codes for CASAARQGANTEAFF. V is TRBV27 and J is TRBJ1-1, with 8 bases that match TRBD1. CDR3 length: 15 residues. The V and J ends lost 8 bases and 1 base, in that order; junction bases with no gene match: 9. In germline, CDR1 is MNHEY, CDR2 SMNVEV (reference sequence).

The rearrangement links TRBV28 to TRBJ2-5, with 13 bases identical to TRBD2. CDR3 length equals 19 residues. V lost 5 bases to trimming and J lost 5 bases; unmatched junction nucleotides: 17. Germline CDR1 MDHEN, CDR2 SYDVKM. In nucleotides, the CDR3 is TGTGCCAGCAGTCCGAAGGGACTAGCGGGGAGAAGGGTGTCGGAGACCCAGTACTTC. Its protein is CASSPKGLAGRRVSETQYF.

This clonotype was counted ten times or more. The V call is TRBV29-1, the J call TRBJ2-1; no firm D call. The CDR3 has 13 residues. V gave up 3 bases and J gave up 0 bases, with 6 bases separating them. Germline V gene data show CDR1 as SQVTM and CDR2 as ANQGSEA. In nucleotides, the CDR3 is TGCAGCGTTGAGATGAGCTCCTACAATGAGCAGTTCTTC. Protein sequence: CSVEMSSYNEQFF.

There are a few counts of this clonotype. The genes are TRBV5-1 and TRBJ1-4, with unresolved D. The V end was cut by 0 bases, the J end by 4 bases, with 7 bases between. The CDR3 loop spans 14 amino acids. Germline lookup yields CDR1 SGHRS and CDR2 YFSETQ. CDR3 sequence: CASSLAANNEKLFF. The CDR3 DNA reads TGCGCCAGCAGCTTGGCCGCGAATAATGAAAAACTGTTTTTT.